This section outlines one T cell receptor beta chain sequence together with its context. V shed 1 base and J shed 0 bases, with 10 bases lying between them. CDR3 length: 15 amino acids. The sample originates from a study of T-cell reconstitution after alpha-beta-depleted transplantation in children. Using unique molecular identifiers, the investigators prepared the TCRbeta library. TCRdb independently ran MiXCR on the PCR reads; one entry per CDR3 protein. This sample carries some 520,000 distinct CDR3 sequences, less than 35% of them seen once, and the ten largest clones take more than 2%. The sequencing used PBMCs from the stem cell graft donor, collected from the stem cell graft. The sequence was collected from a human donor who donated a stem cell graft to a child with aplastic anemia. The chain carries TRBV12-3 or TRBV12-4 and TRBJ2-7; D gene ambiguous. The CDR3 protein is CASSLDSLSSYEQYF. In DNA, the CDR3 is TGTGCCAGCAGTTTAGACTCCCTTAGCTCCTACGAGCAGTACTTC.